This note documents a single TCR beta chain sequence. This specimen comes from a study of T cell changes during pregnancy in multiple sclerosis. Libraries were prepared by immunoSEQ multiplex PCR; TCRdb keeps only in-frame clonotypes and omits some of them. The data hold some 81,000 clones, with around 91% observed a single time. Deletions cut 2 bases from V and 1 base from J, with 20 bases between. This CDR3 is built from 18 residues. CDR1 is SGHAT and CDR2 is FQNNGV in the germline V gene. This sequence joins TRBV11-2 and TRBJ1-2, with D possibly TRBD1 on 6 matching bases. The sequences come from peripheral blood, collected before pregnancy. The clonotype was recovered from a female donor with multiple sclerosis, enrolled in a pregnancy study. The chain's CDR3 is CASSLNGERTEYNYGYTF. CDR3 sequence (DNA): TGTGCCAGCAGCTTAAACGGGGAAAGGACAGAATATAACTATGGCTACACCTTC.